This entry concerns a single TCR beta chain. Its antigen is not identified. Mismatch with germline at one junction end may stem from a read error. Germline V gene sequence: CDR1 SQVTM, CDR2 ANQGSEA. The CDR3 runs 13 residues. The data derive from a study of blood T cells in healthy people across ages. A second about 7 to 11 cycle PCR used barcoded and J-beta primers. MiXCR, run by TCRdb on the 5' RACE reads, gives a single entry per CDR3 protein. The sample shows around 1,900,000 distinct CDR3 sequences, around 40% of them seen only once. Overall study findings and caveats: Naive T cell percentage showed a strong correlation with the diversity of TCR beta. When one million T cells were used, diversity estimates were thought to be underestimates.

Sequencing was carried out using blood. The chain joins TRBV29-1 to TRBJ1-4; D is undetermined. This TCR was sampled from a human donor in good health. The CDR3 is CSVREGGDEKRFF. DNA for the CDR3: TGCAGCGTGAGGGAGGGTGGCGATGAAAAACGGTTTTTT.